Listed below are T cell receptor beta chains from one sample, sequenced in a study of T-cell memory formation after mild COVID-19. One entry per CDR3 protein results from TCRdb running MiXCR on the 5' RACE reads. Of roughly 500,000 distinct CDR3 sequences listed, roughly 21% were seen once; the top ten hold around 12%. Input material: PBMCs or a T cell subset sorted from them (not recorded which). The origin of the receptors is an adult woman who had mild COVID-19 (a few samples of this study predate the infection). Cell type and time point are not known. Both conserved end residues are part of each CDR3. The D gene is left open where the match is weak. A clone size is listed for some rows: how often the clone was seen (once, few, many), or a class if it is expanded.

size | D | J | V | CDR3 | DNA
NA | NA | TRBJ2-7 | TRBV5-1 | CASSLGTNGAYEQYF | TGCGCCAGCAGCTTGGGGACAAACGGCGCCTACGAGCAGTACTTC
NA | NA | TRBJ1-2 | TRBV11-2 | CATLGRVGRDGYTF | TGTGCCACCCTCGGGAGGGTGGGACGGGATGGCTACACCTTC
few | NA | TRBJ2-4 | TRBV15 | CATSRTTENLYSKNIQYF | TGTGCCACCAGCAGGACGACAGAGAACCTATACTCTAAAAACATTCAGTACTTC
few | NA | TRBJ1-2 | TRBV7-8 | CASSFRDRYGYTF | TGTGCCAGCAGCTTCCGCGACCGATATGGCTACACCTTC
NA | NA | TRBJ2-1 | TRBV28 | CASTSSNNEQFF | TGTGCCAGCACTAGTTCCAACAATGAGCAGTTCTTC
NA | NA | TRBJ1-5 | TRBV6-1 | CASRAPGHPLNQPQHF | TGTGCCAGCAGGGCCCCCGGACACCCTCTTAATCAGCCCCAGCATTTT
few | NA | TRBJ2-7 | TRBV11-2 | CASSNPSFRGYEQYF | TGTGCCAGCAGCAACCCCTCCTTCCGGGGGTACGAGCAGTACTTC
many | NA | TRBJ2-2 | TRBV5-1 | CASSLQSGELFF | TGCGCCAGCAGCTTGCAGTCCGGGGAGCTGTTTTTT
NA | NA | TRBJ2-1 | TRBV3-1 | CASSGQRLAALNEQFF | TGTGCCAGCAGCGGGCAGCGGCTAGCAGCCCTCAATGAGCAGTTCTTC
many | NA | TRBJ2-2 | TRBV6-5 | CASSRPGLTNTGELFF | TGTGCCAGCAGTCGTCCGGGACTCACGAACACCGGGGAGCTGTTTTTT
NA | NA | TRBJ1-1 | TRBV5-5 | CASSLASPNGMNTEAFF | TGTGCCAGCAGCTTGGCGTCCCCGAATGGGATGAACACTGAAGCTTTCTTT
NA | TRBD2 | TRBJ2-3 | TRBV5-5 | CASSLAPSGSLPDTQYF | TGTGCCAGCAGCTTGGCCCCTAGCGGTTCCCTCCCAGATACGCAGTATTTT
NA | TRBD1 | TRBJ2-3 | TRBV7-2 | CASSLHNRQGARSNTQYF | TGTGCCAGCAGCCTCCACAACCGACAGGGGGCGAGATCGAATACGCAGTATTTT
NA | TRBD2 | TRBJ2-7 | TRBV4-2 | CASSQETSGVHEQYF | TGTGCCAGCAGCCAAGAAACTAGCGGGGTGCACGAGCAGTACTTC
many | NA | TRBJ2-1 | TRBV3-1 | CASSQATIRMDEQFF | TGTGCCAGCAGCCAAGCAACCATACGGATGGATGAGCAGTTCTTC
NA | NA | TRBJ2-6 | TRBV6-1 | CASSQRPGANVLTF | TGTGCCAGCAGCCAGCGGCCTGGGGCCAACGTCCTGACTTTC
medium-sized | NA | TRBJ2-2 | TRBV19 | CASSPGTFLLGELFF | TGTGCCAGTAGTCCCGGGACTTTCTTACTCGGGGAGCTGTTTTTT
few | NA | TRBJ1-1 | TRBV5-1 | CASSSLNEAFF | TGCGCCAGCAGCTCGCTGAATGAAGCTTTCTTT
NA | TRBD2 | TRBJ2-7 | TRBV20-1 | CSAPPRGGDYEQYF | TGCAGTGCTCCCCCCCGGGGGGGAGACTACGAGCAGTACTTC
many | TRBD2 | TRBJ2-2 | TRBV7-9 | CASSLTSGVNTGELFF | TGTGCCAGCAGCCTGACTAGCGGGGTGAACACCGGGGAGCTGTTTTTT
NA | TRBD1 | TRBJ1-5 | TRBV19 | CASSRQGARQPQHF | TGTGCCAGTAGCCGACAGGGGGCACGACAGCCCCAGCATTTT
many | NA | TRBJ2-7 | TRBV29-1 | CSARRANSYEQYF | TGCAGCGCCCGCCGGGCGAACTCCTACGAGCAGTACTTC
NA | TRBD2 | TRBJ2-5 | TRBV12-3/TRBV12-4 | CASSFGLARETQYF | TGTGCCAGCAGTTTTGGACTAGCCAGGGAGACCCAGTACTTC
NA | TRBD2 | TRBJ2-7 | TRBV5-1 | CASSYSGTGYEQYF | TGCGCCAGCAGCTATAGCGGGACGGGGTACGAGCAGTACTTC
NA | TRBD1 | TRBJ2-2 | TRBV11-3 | CASSLDRWILTGELFF | TGTGCCAGCAGCTTGGACAGGTGGATCCTCACCGGGGAGCTGTTTTTT
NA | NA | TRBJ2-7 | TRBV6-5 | CASTNKGRSSSYEQYF | TGTGCCAGCACCAACAAGGGGAGATCGAGCTCCTACGAGCAGTACTTC
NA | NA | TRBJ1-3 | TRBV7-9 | CASSTRAETSGNTIYF | TGTGCCAGCAGCACCAGGGCCGAGACCTCTGGAAACACCATATATTTT
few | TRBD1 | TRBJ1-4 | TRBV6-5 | CASTYAGTGPRATGEKLFF | TGTGCCAGCACCTACGCCGGGACAGGGCCTCGTGCAACCGGGGAAAAACTGTTTTTT
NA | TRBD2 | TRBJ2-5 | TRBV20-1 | CSARGSGKETQYF | TGCAGTGCTAGAGGTAGCGGGAAGGAGACCCAGTACTTC
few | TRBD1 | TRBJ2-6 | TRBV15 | CATSRELRDRLSGANVLTF | TGTGCCACCAGCAGAGAACTCCGGGACAGGCTCTCTGGGGCCAACGTCCTGACTTTC
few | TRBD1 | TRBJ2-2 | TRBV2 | CASRRTGGGTGELFF | TGTGCCAGCAGACGGACAGGGGGAGGAACCGGGGAGCTGTTTTTT
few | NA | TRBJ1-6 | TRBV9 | CASSAQGPNSPLHF | TGTGCCAGCAGCGCACAGGGCCCTAATTCACCCCTCCACTTT
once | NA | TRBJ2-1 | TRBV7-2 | CASSLGGHPTGQFF | TGTGCCAGCAGCTTAGGGGGACACCCCACCGGGCAGTTCTTC
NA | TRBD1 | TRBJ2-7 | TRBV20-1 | CSAVPDRGSSYEQYF | TGCAGTGCTGTACCGGACAGGGGGAGCTCCTACGAGCAGTACTTC
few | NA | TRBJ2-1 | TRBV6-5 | CASSYGLGGYNEQFF | TGTGCCAGCAGTTATGGACTAGGGGGGTACAATGAGCAGTTCTTC
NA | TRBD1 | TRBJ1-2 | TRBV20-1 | CSARGTGSSNYGYTF | TGCAGTGCTAGAGGGACAGGGTCGTCTAACTATGGCTACACCTTC
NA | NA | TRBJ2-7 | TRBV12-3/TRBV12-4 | CASSLWGAENEQYF | TGTGCCAGCAGTTTATGGGGGGCCGAGAACGAGCAGTACTTC
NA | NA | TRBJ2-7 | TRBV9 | CASSVATDPYEQYF | TGTGCCAGCAGCGTAGCTACAGACCCCTACGAGCAGTACTTC
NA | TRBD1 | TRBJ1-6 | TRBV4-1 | CASSHPPGQGGNSPLHF | TGCGCCAGCAGCCACCCCCCTGGACAGGGAGGCAATTCACCCCTCCACTTT